Listed here are 24 T cell receptor beta chains from one sample, sequenced in a study of cytomegalovirus exposure and HLA in healthy donors. Assay used: immunoSEQ multiplex PCR; TCRdb lists only in-frame clones, some missing. The sample holds about 140,000 clones; roughly nine tenths are singletons and the top ten take 2.5% to 3.5%. Sequencing input: PBMCs. The receptors here all came from a man aged 18 to 29 in good health and CMV-seronegative.

The chain joins TRBV28 to TRBJ2-3; 8 bases agree with TRBD2. V lost 8 bases to trimming and J lost 10 bases; unmatched junction nucleotides: 14. Germline-derived CDR1 and CDR2 are MDHEN and SYDVKM. The CDR3 extends over 14 amino acids. In DNA form, the CDR3 reads TGTGCCAGCGGACAACCGGGACTAGGGATTCCGCAGTATTTT. Protein sequence: CASGQPGLGIPQYF.

This clone was seen once. The CDR3 region is CASSLGPGGRVPDTQYF. Here the CDR3 DNA reads TGTGCCAGCAGCTTGGGTCCGGGCGGGAGGGTGCCAGATACGCAGTATTTT. The chain is built from TRBV5-6 and TRBJ2-3; TRBD2 matches at 9 bases. CDR3 length: 17 amino acids. The J segment lost 4 bases and the V segment lost 0 bases, leaving 9 bases of the junction unmatched. CDR1 is SGHDT, CDR2 YYEEEE, per germline.

The rearrangement uses TRBV5-1 and TRBJ1-1; tentative D call: TRBD1 (6 bases). V was cut by 4 bases and J by 5 bases, with 21 bases left in between. The CDR3 extends over 16 amino acids. Germline values: CDR1 SGHRS, CDR2 YFSETQ. The CDR3 DNA reads as TGCGCCAGCAGCCCTTGGGGGGGCAGGGAAGATACTGAAGCTTTCTTT. Translation: CASSPWGGREDTEAFF.

The gene calls are TRBV11-1 and TRBJ1-6, with D tentatively TRBD1 (6 bases). This CDR3 region has 18 residues. The germline V gene encodes CDR1 SGHAT and CDR2 FQDESV (reference sequence). V lost 5 bases and J 0 bases, leaving 17 bases between the germline ends. CDR3 loop: CASSQNRARGSYNSPLHF. Here the CDR3 DNA reads TGTGCCAGCAGCCAAAACAGGGCCAGGGGCTCCTATAATTCACCCCTCCACTTT.

The chain combines TRBV11-2 with TRBJ2-1; 10 nucleotides align to TRBD1. V gave up 4 bases and J gave up 5 bases; unmatched junction bases: 11. Germline V gene lookup returns CDR1 SGHAT and CDR2 FQNNGV. This CDR3 has 17 residues. The CDR3 protein is CASSSRGGQGPDNEQFF. CDR3 DNA: TGTGCCAGCAGCTCGAGGGGGGGACAGGGGCCTGACAATGAGCAGTTCTTC. Full variable domain (remainder filled in from reference TRBV11-2 and TRBJ2-1): EAGVAQSPRYKIIEKRQSVAFWCNPISGHATLYWYQQILGQGPKLLIQFQNNGVVDDSQLPKDRFSAERLKGVDSTLKIQPAKLEDSAVYLCASSSRGGQGPDNEQFFGPGTRLTVL.

This chain connects TRBV7-8 to TRBJ2-7; TRBD2 is a possible D gene (6 bases). Trimming took off 5 bases at V and 0 bases at J, with 11 bases between the two ends. Germline lookup yields CDR1 SGHVS and CDR2 FQNEAQ. This CDR3 comprises 14 residues. CDR3 sequence: CASSPRGSSYEQYF. In DNA form, the CDR3 reads TGTGCCAGCAGCCCCCGGGGGAGCTCCTACGAGCAGTACTTC. Together with reference TRBV7-8 and TRBJ2-7, the CDR3 gives the full variable domain: GAGVSQSPRYKVAKRGQDVALRCDPISGHVSLFWYQQALGQGPEFLTYFQNEAQLDKSGLPSDRFFAERPEGSVSTLKIQRTQQEDSAVYLCASSPRGSSYEQYFGPGTRLTVT.

This clone was seen repeatedly, ten times or more. The gene calls are TRBV11-2 and TRBJ1-2; tentatively, D is TRBD1 (5 bases). V lost 5 bases, J lost 4 bases, and 17 bases lay in between. Germline CDR1 reads SGHAT; CDR2 reads FQNNGV. CDR3 length equals 15 residues. The CDR3 DNA reads as TGTGCCAGCAGCGTTACTCTTGGGGGGTTCTATGGCTACACCTTC. Its protein product is CASSVTLGGFYGYTF.

The DNA of the CDR3 is TGTGCCAGCAGCTCCAGACAGGGGGAGGCCGGGGAGCTGTTTTTT. Protein: CASSSRQGEAGELFF. The chain carries TRBV13 and TRBJ2-2, with 9 nucleotides matching TRBD1. This CDR3 comprises 15 residues. CDR1 and CDR2 (germline): PRHDT, FYEKMQ (reference sequence). V lost 4 bases to trimming and J lost 6 bases; unmatched junction nucleotides: 6. Full variable domain (outside the CDR3, taken from reference TRBV13 and TRBJ2-2): AAGVIQSPRHLIKEKRETATLKCYPIPRHDTVYWYQQGPGQDPQFLISFYEKMQSDKGSIPDRFSAQQFSDYHSELNMSSLELGDSALYFCASSSRQGEAGELFFGEGSRLTVL.

This clone was found once. The chain combines TRBV27 with TRBJ1-2; tentatively, D is TRBD1 (5 bases). Germline loops: CDR1 MNHEY, CDR2 SMNVEV (reference sequence). V lost 9 bases and J lost 5, with 19 bases in between. The CDR3 covers 14 residues. The chain's CDR3 is CASPQDRLRYGYTF. CDR3 nucleotide sequence: TGTGCCAGTCCACAGGACCGTCTTAGATATGGCTACACCTTC.

The chain joins TRBV27 to TRBJ2-3; TRBD1 matches at 7 bases. This CDR3 has 13 amino acids. CDR1 and CDR2 from the germline V gene are MNHEY and SMNVEV (reference sequence). The ends lost 2 bases at V and 6 bases at J; junction bases unmatched: 2. The CDR3 region is CASSLPTGDTQYF. The CDR3 bases are TGTGCCAGCAGTTTACCGACAGGGGATACGCAGTATTTT.

This chain connects TRBV5-6 to TRBJ2-7; 13 bases align to TRBD2. Germline assignment: CDR1 SGHDT and CDR2 YYEEEE. The CDR3 spans 15 residues. The V gene end was trimmed by 5 bases and the J gene end by 3 bases; junction bases not matched to a gene: 5. The CDR3 loop reads CASRPTSGGIYEQYF. The CDR3 DNA sequence: TGTGCCAGCAGGCCGACTAGCGGGGGGATCTACGAGCAGTACTTC.

The rearrangement links TRBV19 to TRBJ2-1; 13 bases align to TRBD2. The CDR3 consists of 17 residues. The V gene end was trimmed by 9 bases and the J gene end by 3 bases; junction bases not matched to a gene: 11. The germline V gene has CDR1 LNHDA and CDR2 SQIVND (reference sequence). The CDR3 sequence: CASRGLAGVESYNEQFF. CDR3 DNA: TGTGCCAGCAGAGGACTAGCGGGGGTAGAGAGCTACAATGAGCAGTTCTTC.

The rearrangement links TRBV5-1 to TRBJ2-7; D uncertain. Trimming shortened V by 0 bases and J by 6 bases, and 13 bases separated the two germline ends. CDR1 SGHRS and CDR2 YFSETQ come from the germline V gene. The CDR3 runs to 14 residues. The CDR3 nucleotides are TGCGCCAGCAGCTTGGGTGATATGATGCGCGAGCAGTACTTC. Translating it yields CASSLGDMMREQYF.

The chain has TRBV28 and TRBJ2-7, with D possibly matching TRBD2 (5 bases). Per germline, CDR1 MDHEN and CDR2 SYDVKM. V was shortened by 9 bases and J by 8 bases, with 20 bases between the two germline ends. The length of the CDR3 is 13 residues. CDR3 sequence reads: CASYPGRETKQYF. CDR3 in DNA: TGTGCCAGTTATCCTGGCCGGGAAACAAAGCAGTACTTC. Drawing the rest from reference TRBV28 and TRBJ2-7, the complete variable domain is DVKVTQSSRYLVKRTGEKVFLECVQDMDHENMFWYRQDPGLGLRLIYFSYDVKMKEKGDIPEGYSVSREKKERFSLILESASTNQTSMYLCASYPGRETKQYFGPGTRLTVT.

Of note for this clone: Other DNA sequences in this specimen translate into the identical CDR3. This sequence joins TRBV4-1 and TRBJ2-7; 8 bases match TRBD1. The CDR3 runs 14 residues. The germline CDR1 and CDR2 sequences are MGHRA and YSYEKL. V trimming: 4 bases; J trimming: 4 bases; junction bases outside the gene matches: 6. In DNA, the CDR3 is TGCGCCAGCAGCCCGGGGCAGGGGGCATACGAGCAGTACTTC. Encoded protein: CASSPGQGAYEQYF.

This chain joins TRBV27 and TRBJ2-7; 12 nucleotides agree with TRBD2. The V and J ends lost 10 bases and 5 bases, in that order; junction bases with no gene match: 6. Germline V CDR1 and CDR2: MNHEY, SMNVEV (reference sequence). This CDR3 contains 13 residues. CDR3 region: CATKTSGSNEQYF. For the CDR3, the DNA is TGTGCCACCAAGACTAGCGGGAGTAACGAGCAGTACTTC.

The rearrangement links TRBV27 to TRBJ2-1; 9 bases match TRBD2. This CDR3 spans 17 amino acids. Looked up from germline, CDR1 is MNHEY and CDR2 is SMNVEV (reference sequence). V lost 4 bases to trimming and J lost 6 bases; unmatched junction nucleotides: 13. CDR3: CASSSPELAGGGNEQFF. For the CDR3, the DNA is TGTGCCAGCAGTTCCCCCGAACTAGCGGGTGGAGGCAATGAGCAGTTCTTC.

The chain links TRBV5-6 to TRBJ2-1; TRBD2 matches at 7 bases. V gave up 2 bases and J gave up 2 bases; unmatched junction bases: 7. The germline gives CDR1 SGHDT, CDR2 YYEEEE. The CDR3 is 16 residues long. The CDR3, as DNA: TGTGCCAGCAGCTTTAACGGGGGGAACACCTACAATGAGCAGTTCTTC. Protein product: CASSFNGGNTYNEQFF. Drawing the rest from reference TRBV5-6 and TRBJ2-1, the complete variable domain is DAGVTQSPTHLIKTRGQQVTLRCSPKSGHDTVSWYQQALGQGPQFIFQYYEEEERQRGNFPDRFSGHQFPNYSSELNVNALLLGDSALYLCASSFNGGNTYNEQFFGPGTRLTVL.

The J gene is TRBJ2-3, the V gene TRBV7-2; TRBD2 matches at 7 bases. The trim removed 5 bases at V and 0 bases at J, leaving 14 bases unmatched. The CDR3 contains 18 residues. From germline, CDR1 is SGHTA and CDR2 FQGNSA. CDR3 sequence: CASSLPHGAGESTDTQYF. In nucleotides, the CDR3 is TGTGCCAGCAGCCTTCCGCACGGGGCGGGAGAGAGCACAGATACGCAGTATTTT.

Remarks on this clone: The same CDR3 is also encoded by other DNA sequences in this sample. The V call is TRBV27, the J call TRBJ1-5; D not certain. This CDR3 contains 13 residues. Trimming shortened V by 0 bases and J by 3 bases, and 3 bases separated the two germline ends. The germline V gene has CDR1 MNHEY and CDR2 SMNVEV (reference sequence). The CDR3: CASSLSSNQPQHF. CDR3 sequence (DNA): TGTGCCAGCAGTTTATCCTCCAATCAGCCCCAGCATTTT.

The chain has TRBV11-1 and TRBJ2-1, with a possible D match to TRBD1 (6 bases). Germline V CDR1 and CDR2: SGHAT, FQDESV (reference sequence). The CDR3 spans 16 residues. Between the trimmed V and J ends, which lost 4 bases and 6 bases, there was a span of 19 bases. The CDR3 sequence is CASSWGSRGSGNEQFF. The CDR3 DNA follows: TGTGCCAGCAGCTGGGGTAGCAGGGGAAGTGGCAATGAGCAGTTCTTC.

The chain employs TRBV6-4 and TRBJ2-2, with 10 nucleotides matching TRBD1. Germline CDR1 reads MRHNA; CDR2 reads SNTAGT. The J segment lost 4 bases and the V segment lost 5 bases, leaving 4 bases of the junction unmatched. This CDR3 has 15 residues. DNA for the CDR3: TGTGCCAGCAGTCCTCGGACAGGGGGCACCGGGGAGCTGTTTTTT. Amino acid sequence: CASSPRTGGTGELFF.

This chain uses TRBV7-9 with TRBJ2-3, with 8 bases lining up with TRBD1. This CDR3 is built from 18 residues. Germline V gene lookup returns CDR1 SEHNR and CDR2 FQNEAQ (reference sequence). Losses at the gene ends were 4 bases for V and 0 bases for J; bases not matched to a gene: 12. CDR3 residues: CASSSRDRPEFSTDTQYF. CDR3 DNA sequence: TGTGCCAGCAGCTCCCGGGACAGGCCGGAATTTAGCACAGATACGCAGTATTTT.

This clone was counted once. The chain joins TRBV18 to TRBJ2-1; a weak D match, TRBD1 (5 bases). The CDR3 runs 14 residues. Trimming cost V 6 bases and J 0 bases, with 9 bases left between them. Germline V CDR1 and CDR2: KGHSH, LQKENI. CDR3 loop: CASSRASSYNEQFF. Here the CDR3 DNA reads TGTGCCAGCTCCAGGGCGAGCTCCTACAATGAGCAGTTCTTC.